Listed here are 16 T cell receptor beta chains from one sample, sequenced in a study of T cells in localized non-small cell lung cancer. Assay: immunoSEQ multiplex PCR; the TCRdb copy retains only in-frame clones and omits some. The data contain some 2,200 clones, more than 15% of them singletons. Source: lung tumor tissue, taken before any cancer treatment. The receptors here all came from a man aged 35-69 years with stage I squamous cell lung carcinoma.

This clone appeared a few times. V gene TRBV12-5 combines with J gene TRBJ2-3, with 14 bases lining up with TRBD2. The CDR3 contains 18 residues. CDR1 is LGHNT, CDR2 FRNRAP, per germline. J lost 5 bases, V lost 0 bases, and 7 bases had no gene match. The CDR3 nucleotides are TGTGCTAGTGGTTTGGTAAAGGGACTAGCGGGAGAGGTAGATACGCAGTATTTT. It encodes CASGLVKGLAGEVDTQYF.

The J gene is TRBJ2-5, the V gene TRBV19, with D possibly TRBD2 on 6 matching bases. Trimming took 5 bases from V and 5 from J, leaving 15 bases between them. This CDR3 comprises 14 residues. The germline V gene has CDR1 LNHDA and CDR2 SQIVND (reference sequence). The CDR3 sequence is CASSVSRGWETQYF. The CDR3 coding sequence is TGTGCCAGTAGTGTCTCGCGGGGCTGGGAGACCCAGTACTTC.

The V gene is TRBV19, the J gene TRBJ1-2; D perhaps matches TRBD1 (6 bases). The CDR3 contains 15 residues. V was cut by 3 bases and J by 3 bases, with 14 bases left in between. The germline V gene has CDR1 LNHDA and CDR2 SQIVND (reference sequence). Here the CDR3 DNA reads TGTGCCAGTAGTATTAGGTCGGCAGGGGACTATGGCTACACCTTC. It translates to CASSIRSAGDYGYTF.

This clone was seen only a few times. A read error may produce the germline difference seen at one junction end. The chain has TRBV6-8 and TRBJ1-1; tentative D call: TRBD1 (5 bases). In germline, CDR1 is MNHGY, CDR2 SAAAGT. CDR3 length: 14 amino acids. The CDR3 loop is CASSYWGSNQKAFF. CDR3 sequence (DNA): TGTGCCAGCAGCTACTGGGGCAGCAATCAAAAAGCTTTCTTT.

The rearrangement links TRBV15 to TRBJ1-2; 8 bases agree with TRBD1. There are 16 residues in the CDR3. Germline V gene lookup returns CDR1 LNHNV and CDR2 YYDKDF (reference sequence). V shed 0 bases, J shed 12 bases, and the junction held 15 bases outside the gene matches. The DNA for the CDR3 is TGTGCCACCAGCAGAGATAAATCAGGGACAGGTGGTAGAGACACCTTC. It specifies CATSRDKSGTGGRDTF.

The chain combines TRBV30 with TRBJ2-4; TRBD1 matches 9 bases. The J segment lost 8 bases and the V segment lost 1 base, leaving 9 bases of the junction unmatched. CDR1 is GTSNPN, CDR2 SVGIG, per germline (reference sequence). CDR3 length: 15 amino acids. The CDR3 loop reads CAWSATGGATDIQYF. The CDR3 DNA follows: TGTGCCTGGAGTGCTACAGGGGGCGCGACCGACATTCAGTACTTC.

This sequence joins TRBV25-1 and TRBJ2-1; no clear D gene. V gave up 3 bases and J gave up 7 bases, with 10 bases separating them. Germline V lookup: CDR1 MGHDK, CDR2 SYGVNS. CDR3 length: 13 residues. The DNA of the CDR3 is TGTGCCAGCAGTGACCCTAGGGCGAATGAGCAGTTCTTC. As protein: CASSDPRANEQFF.

A note on this clone: One junction end disagrees with the germline gene, perhaps due to a read error. This sequence joins TRBV7-6 and TRBJ2-1; 9 bases agree with TRBD2. The CDR3 covers 15 residues. Germline lookup yields CDR1 SGHVS and CDR2 FNYEAQ. CDR3 loop: CASSLGAGGLNEQFF. CDR3 sequence (DNA): TGTGCTAGCAGCTTAGGGGCGGGAGGGCTCAATGAGCAGTTCTTC.

This CDR3 reads CAWARDSSYEQYF. In DNA, the CDR3 is TGTGCCTGGGCCCGGGACAGTTCCTACGAGCAGTACTTC. V gene TRBV30 combines with J gene TRBJ2-7; 7 bases fit TRBD1. Trimming removed 5 bases from V and 1 base from J; junction bases left unmatched: 5. This CDR3 is built from 13 residues. Per the germline V gene, CDR1 is GTSNPN and CDR2 is SVGIG (reference sequence).

This clone was counted between two and nine times. The V call is TRBV7-2, the J call TRBJ1-2; 7 bases are a match to TRBD1. The germline CDR1 and CDR2 sequences are SGHTA and FQGNSA. Germline trimming cut 2 bases from V and 6 bases from J; bases unmatched to any gene: 3. The CDR3 covers 13 residues. The CDR3 region is CASSLYQGDGYTF. Here the CDR3 DNA reads TGTGCCAGCAGCTTATACCAGGGGGATGGCTACACCTTC.

V gene TRBV7-1 combines with J gene TRBJ1-1; D gene uncertain. TRBV7-1 is classed as an ORF, of uncertain function. V was clipped by 5 bases and J by 1 base, with 8 bases between them. The CDR3 covers 13 residues. The CDR3 DNA reads TGTGCCAGCAGCGGCACCGCGAACACTGAAGCTTTCTTT. Residues: CASSGTANTEAFF.

This clone came up a few times. J is TRBJ1-2 and V is TRBV6-8, with 9 bases aligning to TRBD1. The CDR3 is 16 amino acids. J gave up 6 bases and V 4 bases, and 12 bases lay outside the gene matches. CDR1 is MNHGY, CDR2 SAAAGT, per germline. The CDR3 bases are TGTGCCAGCAGTTCCCAAGCCGGGACAGGGATCGATGGCTACACCTTC. Translating it yields CASSSQAGTGIDGYTF.

This clone is judged medium-sized. The chain carries TRBV6-8 and TRBJ2-5; no firm D call. Deletions cut 4 bases from V and 2 bases from J, with 14 bases between. Germline V gene sequence: CDR1 MNHGY, CDR2 SAAAGT. This CDR3 spans 15 amino acids. CDR3 protein: CASSSQAGPQETQYF. CDR3 sequence (DNA): TGTGCCAGCAGTTCTCAGGCCGGGCCGCAAGAGACCCAGTACTTC.

This clone was counted a few times. V and J are TRBV29-1 and TRBJ2-1; 12 bases fit TRBD2. The CDR3 contains 13 residues. The V gene end was trimmed by 4 bases and the J gene end by 7 bases; junction bases not matched to a gene: 2. CDR1 SQVTM and CDR2 ANQGSEA come from the germline V gene. The CDR3 loop reads CSVALAGGNEQFF. CDR3 nucleotides: TGCAGCGTTGCTCTAGCGGGAGGGAATGAGCAGTTCTTC.

This rearrangement joins TRBV19 to TRBJ2-5; TRBD2 aligns across 10 bases. V shed 5 bases, J shed 5 bases, and the junction held 8 bases outside the gene matches. CDR3 size: 15 residues. Germline V lookup: CDR1 LNHDA, CDR2 SQIVND (reference sequence). CDR3 nucleotides: TGTGCCAGTAGTGACAGCGGGAGGGGGAGCGAGACCCAGTACTTC. Translation gives CASSDSGRGSETQYF.

This clone was seen more than once but under ten times. V and J are TRBV29-1 and TRBJ2-3, with a possible D match to TRBD2 (6 bases). Trimming removed 7 bases from V and 3 bases from J, with 23 bases in between. This CDR3 is 16 amino acids long. Germline values: CDR1 SQVTM, CDR2 ANQGSEA. As DNA, the CDR3 is TGCAGCGCCCAGGGAGGCCTGCGGGACGGGACAGATACGCAGTATTTT. Amino acid sequence: CSAQGGLRDGTDTQYF.